The sequence of this T cell receptor (beta chain) was determined in a study of T cells in narcolepsy. Study details: Enrolled donors included narcolepsy type 1 or type 2 patients and healthy controls.

The table lists this clone with a few counts. Its matching antigen is unknown. The method was immunoSEQ multiplex PCR; TCRdb's version includes in-frame clones alone and lacks a portion of them. Here the sample spans roughly 10,000 clones, more than 65% being singletons. CDR3 length equals 15 residues. Per the germline V gene, CDR1 is SGHVT and CDR2 is SQSDAQ. V trimming: 6 bases; J trimming: 4 bases; junction bases outside the gene matches: 9. Findings of the study overall: Comparing one patient's CSF and blood CD4+ clonotypes highlighted HCRT- and TRIB2-specific autoreactive clonotypes. Reportedly, autoreactive clonotypes were serially detected in patients' blood but not controls'.

Sequenced sample: CD45RA- memory CD8+ T cells from PBMCs. The TCR sequence derives from a human donor with narcolepsy. The chain joins TRBV7-4 to TRBJ2-1, with 7 bases identical to TRBD1. As DNA, the CDR3 is TGTGCCAGCAGTTCCCGACAGGGAGTTTACAATGAGCAGTTCTTC. Translation gives CASSSRQGVYNEQFF.